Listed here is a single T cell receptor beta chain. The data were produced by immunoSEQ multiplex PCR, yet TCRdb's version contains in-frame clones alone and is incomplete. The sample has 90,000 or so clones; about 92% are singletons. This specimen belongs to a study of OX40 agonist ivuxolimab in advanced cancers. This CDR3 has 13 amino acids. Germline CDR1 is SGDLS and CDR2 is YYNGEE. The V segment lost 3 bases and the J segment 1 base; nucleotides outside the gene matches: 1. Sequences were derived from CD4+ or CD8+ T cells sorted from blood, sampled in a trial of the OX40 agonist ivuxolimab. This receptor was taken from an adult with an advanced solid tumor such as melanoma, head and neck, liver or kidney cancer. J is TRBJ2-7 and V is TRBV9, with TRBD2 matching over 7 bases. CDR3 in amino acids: CASSEAGSYEQYF. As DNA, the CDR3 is TGTGCCAGCAGCGAAGCGGGATCCTACGAGCAGTACTTC.